Below, one T cell receptor (beta chain) is given with its context. The data stem from a study of blood T cell repertoires in COVID-19. Losses at the gene ends were 5 bases for V and 5 bases for J; bases not matched to a gene: 7. This CDR3 is 16 amino acids long. Germline-derived CDR1 and CDR2 are SEHNR and FQNEAQ (reference sequence). Assay: immunoSEQ multiplex PCR; the TCRdb copy retains only in-frame clones and omits some. The sample comprises approximately 190,000 clones, roughly 80% of which are singletons, and about 6% rests with the top ten. This receptor was identified in a woman between 40 and 50 years old with acute or convalescent COVID-19. Sequencing was carried out using peripheral blood. The chain links TRBV7-9 to TRBJ2-5, with 14 bases fitting TRBD2. The DNA for the CDR3 is TGTGCCAGCAGCAATCCGGGACTAGCGGGAGTGGAGACCCAGTACTTC. It specifies CASSNPGLAGVETQYF.